Following are 8 T cell receptor beta chains from one sample sequenced in a study of CD8 T cells in Susac syndrome. RNA was extracted with the RNeasy kit, and a quantity of about 0.45 to 1 ug was reverse transcribed using random hexamers. TCRdb re-analysed the immunoSEQ multiplex PCR reads in MiXCR, keeping a single row per CDR3 protein. The sample has approximately 280,000 distinct CDR3 sequences, around 83% seen once. The sample taken for sequencing was CD8+ T cells from PBMCs. These receptors all come from a human donor with multiple sclerosis.

This clonotype was found a few times. The chain joins TRBV14 to TRBJ2-1, with TRBD2 identical over 8 bases. Germline V lookup: CDR1 SGHDN, CDR2 FVKESK. The CDR3 sequence is 16 residues long. Trimming removed 1 base from V and 7 bases from J; junction bases left unmatched: 9. CDR3 protein: CASSQASREGRNEQFF. The CDR3 DNA follows: TGTGCCAGCAGCCAAGCTTCCCGGGAGGGCCGTAATGAGCAGTTCTTC.

The CDR3 DNA follows: TGTGCCAGCAGCCCCCGAGAGACTTACGAGCAGTACTTC. Encoded protein: CASSPRETYEQYF. The chain combines TRBV13 with TRBJ2-7; D is undetermined. CDR1 and CDR2 from the germline V gene are PRHDT and FYEKMQ (reference sequence). This CDR3 region has 13 residues. Trimming pared 5 bases from V and 4 bases from J, leaving 12 bases between. The full variable domain, rest sourced from reference TRBV13 and TRBJ2-7, is AAGVIQSPRHLIKEKRETATLKCYPIPRHDTVYWYQQGPGQDPQFLISFYEKMQSDKGSIPDRFSAQQFSDYHSELNMSSLELGDSALYFCASSPRETYEQYFGPGTRLTVT.

The chain has TRBV30 and TRBJ2-6; D is ambiguous. Germline CDR1 and CDR2: GTSNPN and SVGIG (reference sequence). V was shortened by 1 base and J by 2 bases, with 0 bases between the two germline ends. The CDR3 contains 12 residues. The CDR3 DNA reads TGTGCCTGGAGTGCTGGGGCCAACGTCCTGACTTTC. Translation: CAWSAGANVLTF.

The chain has TRBV3-1 and TRBJ2-3, with 7 bases matching TRBD2. With V trimmed by 2 bases and J by 2 bases, 10 bases remained unmatched. CDR1 and CDR2 from the germline V gene are LGHDT and YNNKEL (reference sequence). The CDR3 spans 17 residues. In nucleotides, the CDR3 is TGTGCCAGCAGCCAACACGCGGTTCTAGCGGACACAGATACGCAGTATTTT. The encoded protein is CASSQHAVLADTDTQYF.

The chain has TRBV27 and TRBJ2-1; D is perhaps TRBD2 (5 bases). The germline CDR1 and CDR2 sequences are MNHEY and SMNVEV (reference sequence). The V gene lost 1 base and the J gene lost 3 bases, with 10 bases spanning the gap. The CDR3 runs to 15 residues. Here the CDR3 reads CASSLWGADYNEQFF. In DNA, the CDR3 is TGTGCCAGCAGTTTATGGGGAGCCGACTACAATGAGCAGTTCTTC.

Remarks on this clonotype: Germline is not matched at one junction end, which may reflect a read error. The chain carries TRBV7-7 and TRBJ2-5; 10 bases match TRBD2. The CDR3 loop spans 16 amino acids. Germline V gives CDR1 SSHAT, CDR2 FNYEAQ (reference sequence). CDR3 bases: TGTGCTAGCAGCTTAGCGGGGGGTTTGGCCCAAGAGACCCAGTACTTC. Translated: CASSLAGGLAQETQYF.

This chain connects TRBV27 to TRBJ1-5; D remains ambiguous. The V end lost 3 bases, the J end lost 6 bases, and 6 bases lay between the germline ends. Germline CDR1 MNHEY, CDR2 SMNVEV (reference sequence). The CDR3 extends over 12 amino acids. The CDR3 bases are TGTGCCAGCAGTTTTGTGGGTCAGCCCCAGCATTTT. Its protein product is CASSFVGQPQHF.

This chain joins TRBV27 and TRBJ1-4, with D perhaps TRBD1 (6 bases). CDR3 size: 17 residues. V was trimmed by 3 bases and J by 0 bases, leaving 14 bases between them. The germline V gene has CDR1 MNHEY and CDR2 SMNVEV (reference sequence). The CDR3, as DNA: TGTGCCAGCAGTTTGACACCGTGGACAGCAACTAATGAAAAACTGTTTTTT. Its translation: CASSLTPWTATNEKLFF.